These 20 T cell receptor beta chains came from one sample sequenced in a study of blood T cell repertoires in COVID-19 (dated by TCRdb to the early 2020s). Preparation of the library involved the immunoSEQ multiplex PCR assay. Entries here come from immuneACCESS through TCRdb and include only in-frame sequences with V and J called. Some clones fail to appear in such tables; in the studies checked, an unresolved V gene covers under half of the shortfall, and the cause of the remainder is unknown. A total of some 130,000 clones appear in this sample, approximately 90% of them only once. The leading ten clones occupy approximately 4.5% of the sample. The sample consisted of peripheral blood. The receptors stem from a man aged 55 to 70 with COVID-19, enrolled during active disease.

This chain connects TRBV18 to TRBJ1-2, with D possibly matching TRBD1 (6 bases). V lost 4 bases, J lost 6 bases, and 12 bases lay in between. The germline CDR1 and CDR2 sequences are KGHSH and LQKENI. CDR3 length: 13 residues. As DNA, the CDR3 is TGTGCCAGCTCACAAGACAGGTTTAATGGCTACACCTTC. It translates to CASSQDRFNGYTF.

J is TRBJ2-5 and V is TRBV5-4, with 11 bases fitting TRBD1. The CDR3 loop spans 16 amino acids. CDR1 and CDR2 (germline): SGHNT, YYREEE (reference sequence). The trim removed 4 bases at V and 5 bases at J, leaving 10 bases unmatched. The CDR3 loop is CASSAWTGGAPETQYF. CDR3 DNA sequence: TGTGCCAGCAGCGCCTGGACAGGGGGCGCCCCGGAGACCCAGTACTTC.

J is TRBJ2-1 and V is TRBV5-1, with D uncertain. This CDR3 comprises 13 residues. Trimming removed 4 bases at V and 8 bases at J, with 13 bases between. The germline V gene encodes CDR1 SGHRS and CDR2 YFSETQ. As DNA, the CDR3 is TGCGCCAGCAGCCCCCTGGTCGCGTATGAGCAGTTCTTC. It translates to CASSPLVAYEQFF.

The chain combines TRBV3-1 (or the pseudogene TRBV3-2) with TRBJ2-2; D ambiguous. This CDR3 has 14 amino acids. The V end was cut by 2 bases, the J end by 4 bases, with 8 bases between. The germline CDR1 and CDR2 sequences are LGHDT and YNNKEL (reference sequence). The CDR3 DNA sequence: TGTGCCAGCAGCCAATTTCCCTTCACCGGGGAGCTGTTTTTT. This encodes CASSQFPFTGELFF.

The chain is built from TRBV27 and TRBJ2-2; no firm D call. V lost 4 bases to trimming and J lost 2 bases, with 5 bases between them. CDR1 and CDR2 (germline): MNHEY, SMNVEV (reference sequence). The CDR3 runs to 13 residues. The CDR3 sequence: CASSSKNTGELFF. DNA of the CDR3: TGTGCCAGCAGTTCTAAAAACACCGGGGAGCTGTTTTTT.

This clone was detected once. J is TRBJ1-1 and V is TRBV5-5; D is ambiguous. The CDR3 sequence is 12 residues long. V shed 3 bases and J shed 7 bases, with 10 bases lying between them. The germline gives CDR1 SGHKS, CDR2 YYEKEE (reference sequence). The CDR3 DNA sequence: TGTGCCAGCAGCTCCCTATACGATGAAGCTTTCTTT. Its translation: CASSSLYDEAFF. Full variable domain (remainder filled in from reference TRBV5-5 and TRBJ1-1): DAGVTQSPTHLIKTRGQQVTLRCSPISGHKSVSWYQQVLGQGPQFIFQYYEKEERGRGNFPDRFSARQFPNYSSELNVNALLLGDSALYLCASSSLYDEAFFGQGTRLTVV.

This clone was found once. The J gene is TRBJ1-2, the V gene TRBV5-1; 8 bases are shared with TRBD1. Germline V gene data show CDR1 as SGHRS and CDR2 as YFSETQ. The CDR3 has 14 residues. V was clipped by 0 bases and J by 8 bases; unmatched bases: 6. The CDR3 protein is CASSLGDRGQGYTF. CDR3 coding DNA: TGCGCCAGCAGCTTGGGTGACAGGGGACAAGGCTACACCTTC. Using reference TRBV5-1 and TRBJ1-2 for the parts outside the CDR3, the full variable domain is KAGVTQTPRYLIKTRGQQVTLSCSPISGHRSVSWYQQTPGQGLQFLFEYFSETQRNKGNFPGRFSGRQFSNSRSEMNVSTLELGDSALYLCASSLGDRGQGYTFGSGTRLTVV.

The gene calls are TRBV27 and TRBJ1-2, with no clear D. Trimming took off 5 bases at V and 6 bases at J, with 13 bases between the two ends. Germline assignment: CDR1 MNHEY and CDR2 SMNVEV (reference sequence). This CDR3 spans 13 amino acids. The CDR3 region is CASSLHRLNGYTF. The CDR3 nucleotides are TGTGCCAGCAGTCTTCACCGACTTAATGGCTACACCTTC.

The chain is built from TRBV30 and TRBJ1-5; D remains ambiguous. Trimming removed 3 bases at V and 4 bases at J, with 10 bases between. Per germline, CDR1 GTSNPN and CDR2 SVGIG (reference sequence). The CDR3 totals 13 residues. Written as DNA, the CDR3 is TGTGCCTGGAGGGGTACGGAGAATCAGCCCCAGCATTTT. This encodes CAWRGTENQPQHF.

In this sample, this clone turned up a few times. Here the CDR3 DNA reads TGTGCCAGCAGCCAATCAGGGTTAAACTATGGCTACACCTTC. This sequence encodes CASSQSGLNYGYTF. The V gene is TRBV14, the J gene TRBJ1-2; D perhaps matches TRBD1 (5 bases). Germline V gene sequence: CDR1 SGHDN, CDR2 FVKESK. Trimming removed 2 bases from V and 2 bases from J, with 9 bases in between. CDR3 size: 14 residues.

The chain carries TRBV5-6 and TRBJ1-6, with 7 bases fitting TRBD1. Trimming cost V 3 bases and J 3 bases; bases outside gene matches: 9. From germline, CDR1 is SGHDT and CDR2 YYEEEE. The CDR3 sequence is 17 residues long. The CDR3 loop reads CASSSGRAGGYNSPLHF. In DNA form, the CDR3 reads TGTGCCAGCAGCTCCGGCAGGGCAGGGGGCTATAATTCACCCCTCCACTTT.

The table lists this clone with a few counts. V and J are TRBV6-1 and TRBJ1-5; D gene uncertain. The germline V gene has CDR1 MNHNS and CDR2 SASEGT. V was cut by 1 base and J by 7 bases, with 11 bases left in between. This CDR3 region has 14 residues. CDR3 residues: CASSEGRTGQPQHF. CDR3 coding DNA: TGTGCCAGCAGTGAAGGACGTACGGGGCAGCCCCAGCATTTT.

This sequence joins TRBV14 and TRBJ1-2, with D possibly being TRBD1 (6 bases). CDR1 and CDR2 from the germline V gene are SGHDN and FVKESK. There are 13 residues in the CDR3. V was trimmed by 6 bases and J by 4 bases, leaving 12 bases between them. The CDR3 sequence is CASRHTGSYGYTF. CDR3 DNA sequence: TGTGCCAGCAGACATACAGGGTCCTATGGCTACACCTTC.

The chain links TRBV3-1 (or the pseudogene TRBV3-2) to TRBJ1-5; tentative D call: TRBD1 (5 bases). The germline V gene encodes CDR1 LGHDT and CDR2 YNNKEL (reference sequence). Trimming took 5 bases from V and 6 from J, leaving 14 bases between them. The CDR3 contains 14 residues. CDR3 protein: CASSASRGFQPQHF. In DNA, the CDR3 is TGTGCCAGCAGCGCTTCGCGGGGGTTTCAGCCCCAGCATTTT.

This clone was recorded only once. The chain carries TRBV29-1 and TRBJ1-1, with 7 bases fitting TRBD1. CDR3 length equals 16 residues. V lost 6 bases, J lost 0 bases, and 13 bases stayed unmatched. Germline loops: CDR1 SQVTM, CDR2 ANQGSEA. CDR3 coding DNA: TGCAGCGTCCTTCCTCGGGACAGCCTTATGAACACTGAAGCTTTCTTT. This translates into CSVLPRDSLMNTEAFF.

This clone was picked up one time. V and J are TRBV7-9 and TRBJ2-2; D is undetermined. There are 13 residues in the CDR3. V shed 4 bases and J shed 1 base, with 4 bases lying between them. CDR1 and CDR2 from the germline V gene are SEHNR and FQNEAQ (reference sequence). This chain's CDR3 is CASSSGNTGELFF. CDR3 DNA: TGTGCCAGCAGCTCGGGGAACACCGGGGAGCTGTTTTTT.

The chain combines TRBV12-3 or TRBV12-4 with TRBJ1-2, with TRBD1 identical over 7 bases. The CDR3 has 13 amino acids. V lost 5 bases and J lost 7; bases outside the gene matches: 7. The CDR3 DNA reads TGTGCCAGCAGTCTGACAGGGACCGGTGGCTACACCTTC. Amino acids: CASSLTGTGGYTF.

The chain carries TRBV27 and TRBJ1-5, with 8 bases that match TRBD1. Germline V gives CDR1 MNHEY, CDR2 SMNVEV (reference sequence). V lost 9 bases and J lost 6; bases outside the gene matches: 7. CDR3 length equals 13 residues. The CDR3 loop reads CASGRQGSQPQHF. The CDR3 nucleotides are TGTGCCAGTGGGAGACAGGGGAGTCAGCCCCAGCATTTT.

The chain is built from TRBV28 and TRBJ1-1; weak D call: TRBD1 (5 bases). Germline V gene lookup returns CDR1 MDHEN and CDR2 SYDVKM. V shed 2 bases and J shed 1 base, with 11 bases lying between them. The CDR3 loop spans 15 amino acids. The CDR3 sequence: CASSLGWGGNTEAFF. In DNA, the CDR3 is TGTGCCAGCAGTTTAGGATGGGGGGGGAACACTGAAGCTTTCTTT.

The CDR3 sequence: CASSLGGSNQPQHF. The CDR3 DNA follows: TGTGCCAGCAGCTTGGGAGGGAGTAATCAGCCCCAGCATTTT. The chain joins TRBV5-4 to TRBJ1-5, with D uncertain. Trimming stripped 0 bases from V and 4 bases from J, with 8 bases between. Germline lookup yields CDR1 SGHNT and CDR2 YYREEE (reference sequence). The CDR3 has 14 amino acids.